This TCR beta chain was sequenced during a study of T cell repertoires in cytomegalovirus infection. Looking at the study overall: Public TCR beta signatures provided an indication of both CMV infection and a matching HLA type.

TCRdb re-derived calls from the reads in MiXCR, one entry per CDR3 protein. Of some 300,000 distinct CDR3 sequences listed, around 10% are singletons. This clonotype was picked up many times. No antigen is known for it. Whole-study findings and limits: Identification of carriers of CMV plus the relevant HLA was performed using cumulative public TCR beta family frequency. The response measured ex vivo was dominated by TCR beta clonotypes (HLA-C-restricted and CMV-specific).

The specimen sequenced was PBMCs. This clonotype was sampled from a human donor in good health (CMV status not recorded). Some clones in this sample may be carry-over from other donors' samples.

CDR3: CASAADGGGKLFF. The CDR3 bases are TGCGCCAGCGCTGCGGATGGGGGAGGAAAACTGTTTTTT. The chain carries TRBV5-1 and TRBJ1-4; tentative D call: TRBD1 (5 bases). The CDR3 contains 13 residues. The V gene lost 7 bases and the J gene lost 10 bases, with 17 bases spanning the gap. Germline V gene lookup returns CDR1 SGHRS and CDR2 YFSETQ.